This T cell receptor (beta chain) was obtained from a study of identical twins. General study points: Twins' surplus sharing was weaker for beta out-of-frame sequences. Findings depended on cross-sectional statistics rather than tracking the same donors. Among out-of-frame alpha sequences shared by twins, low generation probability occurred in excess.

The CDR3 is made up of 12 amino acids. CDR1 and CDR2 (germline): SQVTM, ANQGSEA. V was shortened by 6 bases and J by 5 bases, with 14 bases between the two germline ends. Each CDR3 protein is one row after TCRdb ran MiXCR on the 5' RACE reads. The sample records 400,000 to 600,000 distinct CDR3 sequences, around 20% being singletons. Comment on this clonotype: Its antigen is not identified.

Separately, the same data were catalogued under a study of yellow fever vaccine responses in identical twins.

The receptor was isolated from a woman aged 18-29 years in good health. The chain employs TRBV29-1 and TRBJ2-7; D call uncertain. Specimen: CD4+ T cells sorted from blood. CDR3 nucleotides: TGCAGCGTCGGTATAGGACGGGACGAGCAGTACTTC. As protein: CSVGIGRDEQYF.